This T cell receptor beta chain comes out of a study of naive and memory T cell subsets. Study-wide findings and caveats: Each distinct alpha or beta sequence counts as one clonotype.

A few counts support this clonotype. Its antigen remains unknown. Two oligonucleotides, mixed equimolar, formed the beta constant-region primer covering TRBC1 and TRBC2. Ligation attached a single-stranded oligonucleotide with a 12-nucleotide UMI and the SP2 primer to the cDNA 3' end. Nested alpha and beta constant-region primers with the SP2 primer drove four PCR rounds on ligated cDNA. MiXCR, run by TCRdb on the UMI-ligation and nested PCR reads, gives a single entry per CDR3 protein. The data hold about 21,000 distinct CDR3 sequences, with 9.5% to 12% observed a single time. Cells stained for CD3, CD4, CD8, CD45RA, CD27 and viability were sorted into four CD45RA/CD27 subsets. Sequences were obtained from central memory CD8+ T cells from blood. The sequence derives from a human donor in good health.

In DNA, the CDR3 is TGTGCCAGCAGTTCTGGGACTAGCAGCCTACAGTTCTTC. Translating gives CASSSGTSSLQFF. The chain is built from TRBV27 and TRBJ2-1; 9 nucleotides agree with TRBD2. V lost 4 bases and J lost 13; bases outside the gene matches: 8. Germline V gene data show CDR1 as MNHEY and CDR2 as SMNVEV (reference sequence). This CDR3 region has 13 residues.